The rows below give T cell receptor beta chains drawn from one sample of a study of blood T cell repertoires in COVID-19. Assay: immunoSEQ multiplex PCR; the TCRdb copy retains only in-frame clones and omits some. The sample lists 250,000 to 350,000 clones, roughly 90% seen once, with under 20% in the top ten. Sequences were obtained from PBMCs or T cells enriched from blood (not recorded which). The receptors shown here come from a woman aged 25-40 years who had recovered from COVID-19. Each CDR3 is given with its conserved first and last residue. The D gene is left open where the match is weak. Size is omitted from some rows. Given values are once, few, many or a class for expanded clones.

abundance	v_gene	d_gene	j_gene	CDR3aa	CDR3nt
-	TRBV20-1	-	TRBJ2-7	CSARDLYEQYF	TGCAGTGCTAGAGATCTCTACGAGCAGTACTTC
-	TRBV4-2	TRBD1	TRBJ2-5	CASRQTGVETQYF	TGTGCCAGCAGGCAGACAGGGGTAGAGACCCAGTACTTC
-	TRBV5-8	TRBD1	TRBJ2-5	CASSLGQGAETQYF	TGTGCCAGCAGCTTAGGACAGGGGGCGGAGACCCAGTACTTC
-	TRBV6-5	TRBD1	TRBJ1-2	CASSYDHSGTVGGYTF	TGTGCCAGCAGTTACGACCATTCCGGGACAGTGGGCGGCTACACCTTC
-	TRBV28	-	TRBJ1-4	CASSSRPVREKLFF	TGTGCCAGCAGTTCTCGACCGGTGCGGGAAAAACTGTTTTTT
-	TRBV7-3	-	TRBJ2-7	CASSPRQYPYEQYF	TGTGCCAGCAGCCCCCGACAGTATCCCTACGAGCAGTACTTC
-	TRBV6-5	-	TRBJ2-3	CASSNRDWNTDTQYF	TGTGCCAGCAGCAACCGGGACTGGAACACAGATACGCAGTATTTT
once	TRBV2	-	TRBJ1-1	CASREEPGPAEAFF	TGTGCCAGCAGGGAAGAGCCAGGGCCCGCTGAAGCTTTCTTT
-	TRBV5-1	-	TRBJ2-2	CASNSERLASGELFF	TGCGCCAGCAACTCCGAGCGGCTAGCGTCCGGGGAGCTGTTTTTT
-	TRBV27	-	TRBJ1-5	CASSLEGDQPQHF	TGTGCCAGCAGCCTCGAAGGGGATCAGCCCCAGCATTTT
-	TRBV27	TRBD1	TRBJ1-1	CASSADRVTEAFF	TGTGCCAGCAGCGCAGACAGGGTCACTGAAGCTTTCTTT
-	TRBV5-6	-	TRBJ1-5	CASSAGFNQPQHF	TGTGCCAGCAGCGCGGGGTTCAATCAGCCCCAGCATTTT
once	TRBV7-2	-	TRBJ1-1	CASGYRNTEAFF	TGTGCCAGCGGCTACAGAAACACTGAAGCTTTCTTT
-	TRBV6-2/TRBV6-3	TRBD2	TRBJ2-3	CASSYIGTSGDTQYF	TGTGCCAGCAGTTATATTGGGACTAGCGGAGATACGCAGTATTTT
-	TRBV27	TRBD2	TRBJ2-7	CASSLSPSGSTDEQYF	TGTGCCAGCAGTTTATCGCCTAGCGGGAGTACGGACGAGCAGTACTTC
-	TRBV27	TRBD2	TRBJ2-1	CASRGGLAGASYNEQFF	TGTGCCAGCAGGGGGGGACTAGCGGGGGCTAGTTACAATGAGCAGTTCTTC